A selection of T cell receptor beta chains follows, all from one sample in a study of OX40 agonist ivuxolimab in advanced cancers. TCRdb's copy holds only in-frame clones and misses some; the assay was immunoSEQ multiplex PCR. The sample has around 76,000 clones; 94% are singletons. The specimen comprised CD4+ or CD8+ T cells sorted from blood, sampled in a trial of the OX40 agonist ivuxolimab. The receptors were gathered from an adult with an advanced solid tumor such as melanoma, head and neck, liver or kidney cancer. The CDR3 runs from the conserved cysteine through the conserved F or W. Each record gives: J gene, clone size, V gene, CDR3 length, D gene, CDR3 protein, CDR3 DNA. The D gene is left open where the match is weak. The size field is filled for only some rows; it gives once, few, many or a size class.

TRBJ2-1 | . | TRBV27 | 11 | . | CASSLGWEQFF | TGTGCCAGCAGTCTAGGCTGGGAGCAGTTCTTC
TRBJ1-2 | once | TRBV27 | 14 | TRBD1 | CASSLYTGADGYTF | TGTGCCAGCAGTTTATATACAGGGGCGGATGGCTACACCTTC
TRBJ2-1 | once | TRBV14 | 21 | TRBD2 | CASSPRTSGSMGQDRYNEQFF | TGTGCCAGCAGCCCACGGACTAGCGGAAGTATGGGCCAGGATAGGTACAATGAGCAGTTCTTC
TRBJ2-1 | . | TRBV9 | 18 | TRBD2 | CASSVALTAGLSYNEQFF | TGTGCCAGCAGCGTAGCTCTGACAGCGGGGTTGTCCTACAATGAGCAGTTCTTC
TRBJ2-7 | . | TRBV28 | 15 | . | CASSLRGPRHGEQYF | TGTGCCAGCAGCCTGAGGGGTCCCCGCCACGGCGAGCAGTACTTC
TRBJ2-7 | once | TRBV4-1 | 15 | . | CASSQAWTPNYEQYF | TGCGCCAGCAGCCAGGCCTGGACACCGAACTACGAGCAGTACTTC
TRBJ1-2 | . | TRBV2 | 16 | TRBD1 | CASGDSGTGAYYGYTF | TGTGCCAGCGGGGACTCAGGGACAGGGGCCTACTATGGCTACACCTTC
TRBJ1-5 | . | TRBV19 | 12 | . | CASSDIRQPQHF | TGTGCCAGTAGTGACATCCGACAGCCCCAGCATTTT
TRBJ1-2 | . | TRBV9 | 13 | . | CASSVGSGYGYTF | TGTGCCAGCAGCGTGGGGTCGGGTTATGGCTACACCTTC
TRBJ1-2 | . | TRBV5-4 | 15 | TRBD1 | CASSLGDRGGYGYTF | TGTGCCAGCAGCTTGGGGGACAGGGGCGGCTATGGCTACACCTTC
TRBJ2-3 | . | TRBV9 | 14 | . | CASSAGTSTDTQYF | TGTGCCAGCAGTGCCGGGACTAGCACAGATACGCAGTATTTT
TRBJ2-7 | . | TRBV7-9 | 16 | TRBD2 | CASSSPLAGGSYEQYF | TGTGCCAGCAGCTCCCCTCTAGCGGGGGGATCCTACGAGCAGTACTTC
TRBJ1-2 | once | TRBV10-3 | 15 | . | CAISNRDRLPYGYTF | TGTGCCATCAGTAACCGCGACAGGTTACCCTATGGCTACACCTTC
TRBJ1-4 | . | TRBV5-8 | 17 | . | CASSLDREGATNEKLFF | TGTGCCAGCAGCTTGGACAGGGAGGGGGCAACTAATGAAAAACTGTTTTTT
TRBJ2-7 | . | TRBV30 | 14 | . | CAWSVPGFSYEQYF | TGTGCCTGGAGTGTACCGGGGTTCTCCTACGAGCAGTACTTC
TRBJ2-1 | . | TRBV27 | 14 | TRBD2 | CASSMLAGDPEQFF | TGTGCCAGCAGTATGCTAGCGGGAGACCCTGAGCAGTTCTTC
TRBJ2-1 | . | TRBV27 | 15 | TRBD1 | CASSLGQGYYNEQFF | TGTGCCAGCAGCCTTGGACAGGGGTACTACAATGAGCAGTTCTTC
TRBJ2-1 | . | TRBV27 | 14 | . | CASSLGGRFDEQFF | TGTGCCAGCTCATTAGGGGGGAGGTTTGATGAGCAGTTCTTC
TRBJ2-7 | once | TRBV10-3 | 17 | TRBD1 | CAISEGTGTGTSYEQYF | TGTGCCATCAGTGAAGGGACAGGAACGGGGACCTCCTACGAGCAGTACTTC
TRBJ2-7 | . | TRBV5-6 | 15 | TRBD1 | CASSRDRGLSYEQYF | TGTGCCAGCAGCCGTGACAGGGGACTCTCCTACGAGCAGTACTTC
TRBJ2-3 | . | TRBV21-1 | 17 | . | CASSKACLAMVTDTQYF | TGTGCCAGCAGCAAAGCCTGCCTAGCGATGGTCACAGATACGCAGTATTTT
TRBJ1-5 | . | TRBV2 | 15 | . | CASSVSAGRHQPQHF | TGTGCCAGCAGTGTATCCGCAGGGCGCCATCAGCCCCAGCATTTT
TRBJ1-6 | few | TRBV6-5 | 14 | TRBD1 | CASSTDRGGSPLHF | TGTGCCAGCAGCACCGACAGGGGAGGCTCACCCCTCCACTTT
TRBJ2-3 | . | TRBV6-5 | 15 | . | CASSHGNSGTDTQYF | TGTGCCAGCAGCCATGGGAATTCAGGCACAGATACGCAGTATTTT
TRBJ1-1 | . | TRBV19 | 15 | . | CASSIVGRENTEAFF | TGTGCCAGTAGTATAGTAGGGCGGGAAAACACTGAAGCTTTCTTT